The entry below describes one T cell receptor beta chain. What it binds is not known. This CDR3 is built from 15 residues. Germline CDR1 and CDR2: MNHEY and SVGAGI. With V trimmed by 9 bases and J by 3 bases, 10 bases remained unmatched. This entry belongs to a study of T cell responses to AZD1222 COVID-19 vaccine. Profiled with immunoSEQ multiplex PCR; TCRdb holds only in-frame clones, not every one. The profile shows about 97,000 clones, approximately 89% of them singletons. Study results and limitations: Repertoires were obtained solely post-peak T cell response. Close to half of all spike-specific TCRs reportedly target regions of the variants that are unmutated. Females made up more of the donors, who were largely white British, and clonal diversity may have come out too low.

This sample comprised peripheral blood, obtained 28 days after the second AZD1222 dose. J is TRBJ1-5 and V is TRBV6-5; TRBD1 agrees at 8 bases. The TCR comes from an adult who received the AZD1222 COVID-19 vaccine. CDR3 sequence reads: CASQAGDRSNQPQHF. The CDR3 coding sequence is TGTGCCAGTCAAGCAGGGGACAGGTCCAATCAGCCCCAGCATTTT.